A selection of T cell receptor beta chains follows, all from one sample in a study of T cell responses to AZD1222 COVID-19 vaccine. The repertoire was sequenced with immunoSEQ multiplex PCR; TCRdb's copy has only in-frame clones and lacks some. The sample consists of about 78,000 clones, about 84% of them appearing once. The sequencing here drew on peripheral blood, taken on day 0 of AZD1222 vaccination. The origin of the receptors is an adult in good health. The CDR3 runs from the conserved cysteine through the conserved F or W. A D gene is named only where the DNA matches it firmly. Part of the rows lack a size; the others show once, few, many or a class for expanded clones.

d_call	j_call	v_call	cdr3_length	clone_size	cdr3_aa	cdr3_nt
.	TRBJ1-5	TRBV19	13	.	CASSIAGGQPQHF	TGTGCCAGTAGTATCGCTGGCGGTCAGCCCCAGCATTTT
.	TRBJ1-2	TRBV11-2	15	few	CASSVRPKLGKGYTF	TGTGCCAGCAGTGTTCGACCTAAACTCGGAAAGGGCTACACCTTC
TRBD1	TRBJ1-2	TRBV6-1	18	once	CASSEPAHRDRVSYGYTF	TGTGCCAGCAGTGAACCAGCGCATCGGGACAGGGTTTCCTATGGCTACACCTTC
TRBD2	TRBJ2-7	TRBV5-6	19	.	CASSSTKTPPLAGYYEQYF	TGTGCCAGCAGCTCCACAAAAACACCTCCACTAGCGGGGTACTACGAGCAGTACTTC
.	TRBJ2-5	TRBV3-1/TRBV3-2	15	few	CASSHDYLMGETQYF	TGTGCCAGCAGCCATGACTATCTGATGGGGGAGACCCAGTACTTC
TRBD1	TRBJ2-7	TRBV27	14	.	CASSFTGTGTEQYF	TGTGCCAGCAGTTTTACCGGGACAGGGACCGAGCAGTACTTC
.	TRBJ2-7	TRBV7-2	14	.	CASSLGPEGYEQYF	TGTGCCAGCAGCTTAGGGCCGGAAGGCTACGAGCAGTACTTC
TRBD2	TRBJ2-2	TRBV5-1	16	.	CASSLTSVKMGGELFF	TGCGCCAGCAGCTTGACTAGCGTCAAAATGGGCGGGGAGCTGTTTTTT
TRBD1	TRBJ2-7	TRBV27	12	few	CATQGSDYEQYF	TGTGCGACACAGGGGTCCGACTACGAGCAGTACTTC
TRBD2	TRBJ2-1	TRBV7-9	16	.	CASSSSGSGRSHEQFF	TGTGCCAGCAGCTCCTCGGGTAGCGGGAGATCGCATGAGCAGTTCTTC
.	TRBJ1-3	TRBV19	16	few	CASSLLEAGSGNTIYF	TGTGCCAGTAGTCTCCTGGAGGCAGGCTCTGGAAACACCATATATTTT
TRBD2	TRBJ2-7	TRBV19	17	once	CASSRGMTSGSSYEQYF	TGTGCCAGTAGTAGAGGGATGACTAGCGGGAGCTCCTACGAGCAGTACTTC
TRBD2	TRBJ2-3	TRBV3-1/TRBV3-2	16	.	CASSQGLAGSTDTQYF	TGTGCCAGCAGCCAAGGACTAGCGGGGAGTACAGATACGCAGTATTTT
TRBD1	TRBJ2-2	TRBV6-2/TRBV6-3	15	.	CASSNDRGKTGELFF	TGTGCCAGCAGTAATGACAGGGGGAAGACCGGGGAGCTGTTTTTT
.	TRBJ2-3	TRBV6-1	13	few	CASSEGQHDTQYF	TGTGCCAGCAGTGAAGGCCAGCACGATACGCAGTATTTT
.	TRBJ2-4	TRBV4-3	19	.	CASSQDRAGSDVAKNIQYF	TGCGCCAGCAGCCAAGATCGGGCAGGATCCGACGTGGCCAAAAACATTCAGTACTTC
.	TRBJ2-5	TRBV7-7	14	.	CASSLGPREETQYF	TGTGCTAGCAGCTTAGGTCCGCGTGAGGAGACCCAGTACTTC
.	TRBJ1-2	TRBV3-1/TRBV3-2	15	.	CASSQDDPLPRPYTF	TGTGCCAGCAGCCAAGATGACCCACTTCCCCGCCCCTACACCTTC
.	TRBJ2-1	TRBV7-8	15	.	CASSLDGGRQDEQFF	TGTGCCAGCAGCTTAGATGGGGGGCGCCAGGATGAGCAGTTCTTC
TRBD1	TRBJ1-1	TRBV30	14	.	CALSSGTGSTEAFF	TGTGCCTTATCCTCCGGGACAGGGAGCACTGAAGCTTTCTTT
.	TRBJ2-2	TRBV9	15	.	CASSVEAAHTGELFF	TGTGCCAGCAGCGTAGAAGCGGCGCACACCGGGGAGCTGTTTTTT
.	TRBJ1-1	TRBV21-1	14	.	CASSENRRNTEAFF	TGTGCCAGCAGCGAAAATCGTCGGAACACTGAAGCTTTCTTT
TRBD2	TRBJ2-1	TRBV5-1	17	.	CASSHAGAGGFSNEQFF	TGCGCCAGCAGCCACGCAGGGGCGGGAGGGTTCAGCAATGAGCAGTTCTTC
.	TRBJ2-1	TRBV12-3/TRBV12-4	13	.	CASTKRVGGEQFF	TGTGCCAGCACTAAAAGAGTAGGGGGTGAGCAGTTCTTC
.	TRBJ2-3	TRBV12-3/TRBV12-4	13	once	CATVRPTAGTQYF	TGTGCCACCGTGCGCCCCACGGCGGGTACGCAGTATTTT
.	TRBJ1-2	TRBV12-1	18	.	CASSFDSDSLFMRYGYTF	TGTGCCAGCAGCTTTGATTCGGACAGCCTCTTTATGAGGTATGGCTACACCTTC
TRBD2	TRBJ2-3	TRBV9	16	.	CASSVGLAGYTDTQYF	TGTGCCAGCAGCGTAGGCCTAGCGGGATACACAGATACGCAGTATTTT
.	TRBJ2-3	TRBV5-8	17	.	CASSFSGEWVPTDTQYF	TGTGCCAGCAGCTTTTCGGGAGAATGGGTTCCAACAGATACGCAGTATTTT
.	TRBJ2-2	TRBV5-1	16	.	CASRGGAGLNTGELFF	TGCGCCAGCCGGGGAGGAGCGGGCCTCAACACCGGGGAGCTGTTTTTT
.	TRBJ1-6	TRBV28	13	.	CASNYLYNSPLHF	TGTGCCAGCAATTACCTCTATAATTCACCCCTCCACTTT
.	TRBJ1-1	TRBV3-1/TRBV3-2	14	few	CASSAFPEQAEAFF	TGTGCCAGCAGCGCCTTCCCCGAGCAGGCAGAAGCTTTCTTT
TRBD1	TRBJ1-1	TRBV6-6	16	.	CASPPGQGIRWTEAFF	TGTGCCAGCCCACCGGGACAGGGGATAAGATGGACTGAAGCTTTCTTT
.	TRBJ2-7	TRBV19	13	.	CASSARRNAEQYF	TGTGCCAGTAGTGCCCGGAGGAATGCCGAGCAGTACTTC
.	TRBJ1-1	TRBV5-1	13	.	CASSLRVNTEAFF	TGCGCCAGCAGCTTACGGGTGAACACTGAAGCTTTCTTT
.	TRBJ1-5	TRBV4-3	14	.	CASSQDASNQPQHF	TGCGCCAGCAGCCAAGATGCGAGCAATCAGCCCCAGCATTTT
.	TRBJ1-4	TRBV19	17	.	CASKAYPPQDFAEKLFF	TGTGCCAGTAAAGCCTATCCACCACAGGACTTCGCTGAAAAACTGTTTTTT
.	TRBJ1-2	TRBV16	14	.	CASSQSYRAYGYTF	TGTGCCAGCAGCCAATCTTACAGGGCCTATGGCTACACCTTC
.	TRBJ2-4	TRBV9	15	.	CASSVAGAGRNIQYF	TGTGCCAGCAGCGTAGCGGGAGCCGGTAGAAACATTCAGTACTTC
TRBD2	TRBJ2-1	TRBV18	15	.	CASSPGLVGLGEQFF	TGTGCCAGCTCACCAGGACTAGTTGGTCTGGGTGAGCAGTTCTTC
.	TRBJ2-3	TRBV5-6	16	.	CASSLEIVGNADTQYF	TGTGCCAGCAGTCTGGAGATAGTGGGGAACGCAGATACGCAGTATTTT
.	TRBJ1-5	TRBV6-5	15	.	CASTLDGYSNQPQHF	TGTGCCAGCACTCTGGACGGGTATAGCAATCAGCCCCAGCATTTT
.	TRBJ1-1	TRBV30	13	few	CAWSRQIETEAFF	TGTGCCTGGAGTCGACAAATTGAGACTGAAGCTTTCTTT
.	TRBJ1-2	TRBV19	15	few	CASRIGTSKNYGYTF	TGTGCCAGTAGGATAGGGACCTCGAAGAACTATGGCTACACCTTC
.	TRBJ2-1	TRBV7-9	16	.	CASSLELVSSYNEQFF	TGTGCCAGCAGCTTAGAGTTAGTGAGCTCCTACAATGAGCAGTTCTTC
.	TRBJ1-5	TRBV6-2/TRBV6-3	14	.	CASSPSNSNQPQHF	TGTGCCAGCAGTCCCTCCAATAGCAATCAGCCCCAGCATTTT